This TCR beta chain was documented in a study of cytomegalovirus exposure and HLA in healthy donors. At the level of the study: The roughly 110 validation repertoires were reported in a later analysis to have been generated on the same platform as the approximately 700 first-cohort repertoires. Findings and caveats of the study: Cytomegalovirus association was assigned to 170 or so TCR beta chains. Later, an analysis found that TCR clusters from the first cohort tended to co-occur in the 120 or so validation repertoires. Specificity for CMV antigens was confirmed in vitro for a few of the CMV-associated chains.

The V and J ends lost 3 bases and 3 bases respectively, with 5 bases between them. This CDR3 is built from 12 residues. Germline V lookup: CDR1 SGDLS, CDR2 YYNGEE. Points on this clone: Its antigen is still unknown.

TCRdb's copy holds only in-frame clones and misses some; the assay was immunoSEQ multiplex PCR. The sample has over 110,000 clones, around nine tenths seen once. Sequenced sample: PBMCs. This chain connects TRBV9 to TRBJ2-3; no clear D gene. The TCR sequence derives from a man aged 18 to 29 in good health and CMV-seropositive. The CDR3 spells CASSASTDTQYF. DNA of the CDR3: TGTGCCAGCAGCGCCTCGACAGATACGCAGTATTTT.